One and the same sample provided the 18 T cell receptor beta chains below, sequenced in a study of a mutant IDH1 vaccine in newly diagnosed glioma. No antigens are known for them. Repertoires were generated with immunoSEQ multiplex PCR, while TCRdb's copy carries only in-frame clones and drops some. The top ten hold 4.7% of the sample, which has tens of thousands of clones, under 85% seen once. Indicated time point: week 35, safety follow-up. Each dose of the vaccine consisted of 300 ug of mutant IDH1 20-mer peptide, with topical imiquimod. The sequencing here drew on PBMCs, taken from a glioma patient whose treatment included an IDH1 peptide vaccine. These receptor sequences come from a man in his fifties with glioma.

The DNA of the CDR3 is TGTGCCAGCTTTAGTACGGGGGAAACCTACGAGCAGTACTTC. Its translation is CASFSTGETYEQYF. The rearrangement links TRBV6-6 to TRBJ2-7; tentative D call: TRBD2 (6 bases). The CDR3 length is 14 residues. V lost 8 bases and J lost 2, with 16 bases in between. CDR1 is MNHNY and CDR2 is SVGAGI in the germline V gene (reference sequence).

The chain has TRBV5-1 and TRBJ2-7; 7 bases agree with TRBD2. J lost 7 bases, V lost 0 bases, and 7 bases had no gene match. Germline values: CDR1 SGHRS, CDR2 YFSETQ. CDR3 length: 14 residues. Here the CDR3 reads CASSLEGGYREQYF. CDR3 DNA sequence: TGCGCCAGCAGCTTGGAGGGAGGGTATCGGGAGCAGTACTTC.

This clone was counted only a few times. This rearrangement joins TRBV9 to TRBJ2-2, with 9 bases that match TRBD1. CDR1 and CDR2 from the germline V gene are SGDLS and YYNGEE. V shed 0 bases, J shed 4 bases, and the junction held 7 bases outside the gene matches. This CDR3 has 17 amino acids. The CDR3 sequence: CASSVVDRGAITGELFF. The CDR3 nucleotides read TGTGCCAGCAGCGTAGTAGACAGGGGGGCAATCACCGGGGAGCTGTTTTTT.

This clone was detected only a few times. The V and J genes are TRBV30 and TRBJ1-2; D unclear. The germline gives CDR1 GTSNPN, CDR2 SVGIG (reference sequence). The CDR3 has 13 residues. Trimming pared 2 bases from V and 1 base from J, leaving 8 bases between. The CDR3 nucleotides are TGTGCCTGGAGTCGGGCACTTAACTATGGCTACACCTTC. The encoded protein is CAWSRALNYGYTF.

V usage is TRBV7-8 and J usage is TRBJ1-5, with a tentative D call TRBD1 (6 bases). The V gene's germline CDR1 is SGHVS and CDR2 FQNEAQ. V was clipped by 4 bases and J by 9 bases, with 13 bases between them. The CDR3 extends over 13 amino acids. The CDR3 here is CASSSNRVGPQHF. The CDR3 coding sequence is TGTGCCAGCAGCTCAAACAGGGTGGGGCCCCAGCATTTT. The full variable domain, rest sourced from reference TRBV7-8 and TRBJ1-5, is GAGVSQSPRYKVAKRGQDVALRCDPISGHVSLFWYQQALGQGPEFLTYFQNEAQLDKSGLPSDRFFAERPEGSVSTLKIQRTQQEDSAVYLCASSSNRVGPQHFGDGTRLSIL.

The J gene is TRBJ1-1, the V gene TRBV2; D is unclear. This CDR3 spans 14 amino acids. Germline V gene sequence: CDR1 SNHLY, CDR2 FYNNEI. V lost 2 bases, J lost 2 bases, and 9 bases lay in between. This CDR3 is CASSEWSENTEAFF. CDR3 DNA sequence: TGTGCCAGCAGTGAATGGTCAGAAAACACTGAAGCTTTCTTT.

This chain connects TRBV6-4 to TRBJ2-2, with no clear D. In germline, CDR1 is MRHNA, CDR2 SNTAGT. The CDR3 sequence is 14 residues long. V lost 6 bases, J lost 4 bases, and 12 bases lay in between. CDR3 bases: TGTGCCAGCAGGAAAGATTGGGGCACCGGGGAGCTGTTTTTT. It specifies CASRKDWGTGELFF.

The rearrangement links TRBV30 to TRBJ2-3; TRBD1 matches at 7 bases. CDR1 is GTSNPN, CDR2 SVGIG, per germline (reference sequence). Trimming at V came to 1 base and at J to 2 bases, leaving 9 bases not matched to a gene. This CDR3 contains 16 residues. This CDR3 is CAWSDETRGHTDTQYF. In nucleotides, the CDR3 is TGTGCCTGGAGTGACGAAACGAGGGGGCACACAGATACGCAGTATTTT.

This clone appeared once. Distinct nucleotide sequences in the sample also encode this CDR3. The CDR3 reads CASSLGGTSGTDTQYF. The DNA of the CDR3 is TGCGCCAGCAGCTTGGGCGGGACCTCGGGGACAGATACGCAGTATTTT. This chain connects TRBV5-1 to TRBJ2-3; TRBD2 might be the D (6 bases). The CDR3 loop spans 16 amino acids. The germline V gene has CDR1 SGHRS and CDR2 YFSETQ. Trimming pared 0 bases from V and 3 bases from J, leaving 14 bases between.

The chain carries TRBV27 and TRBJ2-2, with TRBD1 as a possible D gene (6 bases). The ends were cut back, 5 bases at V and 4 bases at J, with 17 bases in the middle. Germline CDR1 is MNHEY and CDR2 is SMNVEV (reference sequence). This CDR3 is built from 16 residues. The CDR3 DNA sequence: TGTGCCAGCAGTGTCAGGGGTTTCGATGGCACCGGGGAGCTGTTTTTT. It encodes CASSVRGFDGTGELFF.

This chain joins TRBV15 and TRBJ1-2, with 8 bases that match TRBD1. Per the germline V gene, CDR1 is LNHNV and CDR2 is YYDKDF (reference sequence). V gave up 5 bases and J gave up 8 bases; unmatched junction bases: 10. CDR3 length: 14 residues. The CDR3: CATSRDQGARGYTF. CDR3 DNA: TGTGCCACCAGCCGCGATCAGGGGGCTCGGGGCTACACCTTC.

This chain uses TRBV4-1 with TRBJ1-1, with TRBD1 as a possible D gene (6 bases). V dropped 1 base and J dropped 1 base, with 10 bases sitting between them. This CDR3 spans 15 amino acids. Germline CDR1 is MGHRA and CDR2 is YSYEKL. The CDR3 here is CASSQAQGRNTEAFF. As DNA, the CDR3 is TGCGCCAGCAGCCAAGCCCAGGGGAGGAACACTGAAGCTTTCTTT.

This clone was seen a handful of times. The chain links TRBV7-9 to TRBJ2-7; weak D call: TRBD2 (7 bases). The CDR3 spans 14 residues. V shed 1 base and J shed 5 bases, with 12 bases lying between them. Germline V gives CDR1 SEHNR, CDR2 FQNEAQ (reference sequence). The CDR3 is CASSLGRGGDEQYF. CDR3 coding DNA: TGTGCCAGCAGCTTAGGGAGGGGGGGAGACGAGCAGTACTTC.

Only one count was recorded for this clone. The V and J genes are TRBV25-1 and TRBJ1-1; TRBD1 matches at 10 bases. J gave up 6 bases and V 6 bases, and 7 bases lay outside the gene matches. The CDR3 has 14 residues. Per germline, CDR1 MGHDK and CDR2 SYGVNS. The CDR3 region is CASRGDRGSPEAFF. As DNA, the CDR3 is TGTGCCAGCAGAGGGGACAGGGGAAGCCCTGAAGCTTTCTTT. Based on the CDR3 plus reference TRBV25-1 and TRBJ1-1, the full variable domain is EADIYQTPRYLVIGTGKKITLECSQTMGHDKMYWYQQDPGMELHLIHYSYGVNSTEKGDLSSESTVSRIRTEHFPLTLESARPSHTSQYLCASRGDRGSPEAFFGQGTRLTVV.

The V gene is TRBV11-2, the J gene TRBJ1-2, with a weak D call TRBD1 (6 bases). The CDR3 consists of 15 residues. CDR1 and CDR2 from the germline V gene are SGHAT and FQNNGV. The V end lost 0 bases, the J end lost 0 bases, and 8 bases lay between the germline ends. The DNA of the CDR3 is TGTGCCAGCAGCTTAGAACGGGGGCCTAACTATGGCTACACCTTC. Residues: CASSLERGPNYGYTF. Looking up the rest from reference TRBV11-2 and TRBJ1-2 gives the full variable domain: EAGVAQSPRYKIIEKRQSVAFWCNPISGHATLYWYQQILGQGPKLLIQFQNNGVVDDSQLPKDRFSAERLKGVDSTLKIQPAKLEDSAVYLCASSLERGPNYGYTFGSGTRLTVV.

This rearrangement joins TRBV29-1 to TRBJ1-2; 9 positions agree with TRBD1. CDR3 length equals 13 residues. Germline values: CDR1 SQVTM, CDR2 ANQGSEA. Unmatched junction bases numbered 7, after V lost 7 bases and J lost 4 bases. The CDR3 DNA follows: TGCAGCGCCACCGGGGGACAGGGCTATGGCTACACCTTC. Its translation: CSATGGQGYGYTF.

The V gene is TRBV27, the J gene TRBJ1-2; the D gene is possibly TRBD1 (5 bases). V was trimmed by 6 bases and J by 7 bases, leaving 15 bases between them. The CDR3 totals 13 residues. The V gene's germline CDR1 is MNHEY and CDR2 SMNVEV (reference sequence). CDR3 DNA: TGTGCCAGCAGCCTTGGGGGGGTCGGTGGCTACACCTTC. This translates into CASSLGGVGGYTF.

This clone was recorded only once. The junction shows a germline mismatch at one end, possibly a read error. The CDR3 loop reads CSVEGGDGVYNEQFF. In DNA form, the CDR3 reads TGCAGCGTAGAAGGCGGGGATGGGGTCTACAATGAGCAGTTCTTC. This rearrangement joins TRBV29-1 to TRBJ2-1; D is possibly TRBD2 (6 bases). Looked up from germline, CDR1 is SQVTM and CDR2 is ANQGSEA. The CDR3 is 15 amino acids.